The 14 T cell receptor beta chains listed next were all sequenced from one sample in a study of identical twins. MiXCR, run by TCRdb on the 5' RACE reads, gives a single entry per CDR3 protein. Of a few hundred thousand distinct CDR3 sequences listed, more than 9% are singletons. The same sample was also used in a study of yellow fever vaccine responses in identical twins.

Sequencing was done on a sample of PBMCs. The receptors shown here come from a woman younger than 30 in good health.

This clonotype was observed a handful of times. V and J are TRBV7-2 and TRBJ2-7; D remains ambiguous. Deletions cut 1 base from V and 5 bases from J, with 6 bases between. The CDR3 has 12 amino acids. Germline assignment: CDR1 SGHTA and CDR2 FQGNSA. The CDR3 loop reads CASSLVLHEQYF. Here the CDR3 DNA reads TGTGCCAGCAGCTTAGTGCTCCACGAGCAGTACTTC. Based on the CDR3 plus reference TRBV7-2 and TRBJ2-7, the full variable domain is GAGVSQSPSNKVTEKGKDVELRCDPISGHTALYWYRQSLGQGLEFLIYFQGNSAPDKSGLPSDRFSAERTGGSVSTLTIQRTQQEDSAVYLCASSLVLHEQYFGPGTRLTVT.

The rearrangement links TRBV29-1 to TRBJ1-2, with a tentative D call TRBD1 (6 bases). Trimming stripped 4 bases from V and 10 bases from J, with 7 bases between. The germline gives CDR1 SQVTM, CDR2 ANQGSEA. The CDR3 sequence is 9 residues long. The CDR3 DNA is TGCAGCGTTGGGGGGCACTACACCTTC. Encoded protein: CSVGGHYTF.

CDR3 DNA: TGTGCCAGCAGTTTGGAAGGGGGCCTTCACTATGGCTACACCTTC. It encodes CASSLEGGLHYGYTF. The genes are TRBV28 and TRBJ1-2; 7 positions match TRBD1. Germline values: CDR1 MDHEN, CDR2 SYDVKM. V lost 3 bases to trimming and J lost 3 bases; unmatched junction nucleotides: 7. This CDR3 spans 15 amino acids.

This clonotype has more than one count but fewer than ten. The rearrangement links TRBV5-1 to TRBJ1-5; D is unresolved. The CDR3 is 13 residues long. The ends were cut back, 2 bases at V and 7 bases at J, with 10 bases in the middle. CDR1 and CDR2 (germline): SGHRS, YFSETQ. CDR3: CASSFWGGQPQHF. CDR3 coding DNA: TGCGCCAGCAGCTTTTGGGGTGGCCAGCCCCAGCATTTT. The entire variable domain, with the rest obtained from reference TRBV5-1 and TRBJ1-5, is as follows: KAGVTQTPRYLIKTRGQQVTLSCSPISGHRSVSWYQQTPGQGLQFLFEYFSETQRNKGNFPGRFSGRQFSNSRSEMNVSTLELGDSALYLCASSFWGGQPQHFGDGTRLSIL.

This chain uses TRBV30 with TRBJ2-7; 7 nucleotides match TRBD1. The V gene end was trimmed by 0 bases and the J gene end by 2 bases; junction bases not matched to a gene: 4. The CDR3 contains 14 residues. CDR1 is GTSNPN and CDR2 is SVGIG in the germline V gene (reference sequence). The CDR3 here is CAWSVETGTYEQYF. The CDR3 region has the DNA TGTGCCTGGAGTGTGGAGACAGGGACCTACGAGCAGTACTTC.

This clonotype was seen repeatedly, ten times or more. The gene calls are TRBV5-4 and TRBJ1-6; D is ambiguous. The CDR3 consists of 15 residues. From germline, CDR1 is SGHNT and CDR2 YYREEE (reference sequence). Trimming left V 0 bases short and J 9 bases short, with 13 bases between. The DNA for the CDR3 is TGTGCCAGCAGCTTGGAGTCCGGTCTACTTTCACCCCTCCACTTT. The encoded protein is CASSLESGLLSPLHF.

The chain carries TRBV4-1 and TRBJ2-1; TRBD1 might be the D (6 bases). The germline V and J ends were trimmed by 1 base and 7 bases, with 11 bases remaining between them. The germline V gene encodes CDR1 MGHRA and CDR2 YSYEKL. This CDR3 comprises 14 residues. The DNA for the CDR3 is TGCGCCAGCAGCCAAGTAAGGACAGAAAATGAGCAGTTCTTC. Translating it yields CASSQVRTENEQFF.

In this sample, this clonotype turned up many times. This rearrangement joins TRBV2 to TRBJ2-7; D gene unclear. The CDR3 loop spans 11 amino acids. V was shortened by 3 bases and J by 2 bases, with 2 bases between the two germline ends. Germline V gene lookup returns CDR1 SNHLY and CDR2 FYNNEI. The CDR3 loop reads CASSDPYEQYF. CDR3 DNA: TGTGCCAGCAGTGATCCCTACGAGCAGTACTTC.

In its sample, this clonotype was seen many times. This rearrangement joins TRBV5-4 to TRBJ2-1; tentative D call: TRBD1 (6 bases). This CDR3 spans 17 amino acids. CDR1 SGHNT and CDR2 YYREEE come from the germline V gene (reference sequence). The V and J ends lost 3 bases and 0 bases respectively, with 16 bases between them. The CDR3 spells CASSSKTGPSSYNEQFF. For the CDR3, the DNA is TGTGCCAGCAGCTCGAAAACAGGGCCAAGCTCCTACAATGAGCAGTTCTTC.

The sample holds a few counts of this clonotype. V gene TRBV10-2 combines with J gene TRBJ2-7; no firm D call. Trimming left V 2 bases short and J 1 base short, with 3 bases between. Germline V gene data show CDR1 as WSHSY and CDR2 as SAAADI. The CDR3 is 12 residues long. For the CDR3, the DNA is TGCGCCAGCAGTGAGGAGTCCTACGAGCAGTACTTC. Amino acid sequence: CASSEESYEQYF.

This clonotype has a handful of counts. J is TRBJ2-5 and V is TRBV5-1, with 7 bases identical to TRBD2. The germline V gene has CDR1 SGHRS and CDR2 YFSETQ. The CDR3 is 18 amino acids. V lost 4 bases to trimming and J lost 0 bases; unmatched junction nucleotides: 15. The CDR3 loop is CASSRFRGERGNQETQYF. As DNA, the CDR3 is TGCGCCAGCAGCCGATTCCGGGGGGAAAGAGGTAACCAAGAGACCCAGTACTTC.

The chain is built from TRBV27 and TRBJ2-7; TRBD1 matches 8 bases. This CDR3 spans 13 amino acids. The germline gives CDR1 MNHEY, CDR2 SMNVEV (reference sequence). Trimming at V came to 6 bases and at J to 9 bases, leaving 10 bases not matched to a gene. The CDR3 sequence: CASSPRTGSVQYF. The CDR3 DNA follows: TGTGCCAGCAGCCCCCGGACAGGGTCGGTGCAGTACTTC.

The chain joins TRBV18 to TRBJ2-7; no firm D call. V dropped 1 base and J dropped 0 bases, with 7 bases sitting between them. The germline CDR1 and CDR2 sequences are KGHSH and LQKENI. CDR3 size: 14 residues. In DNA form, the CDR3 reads TGTGCCAGCTCACCACAGTACGGCTCCTACGAGCAGTACTTC. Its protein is CASSPQYGSYEQYF. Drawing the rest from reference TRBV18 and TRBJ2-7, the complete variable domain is NAGVMQNPRHLVRRRGQEARLRCSPMKGHSHVYWYRQLPEEGLKFMVYLQKENIIDESGMPKERFSAEFPKEGPSILRIQQVVRGDSAAYFCASSPQYGSYEQYFGPGTRLTVT.

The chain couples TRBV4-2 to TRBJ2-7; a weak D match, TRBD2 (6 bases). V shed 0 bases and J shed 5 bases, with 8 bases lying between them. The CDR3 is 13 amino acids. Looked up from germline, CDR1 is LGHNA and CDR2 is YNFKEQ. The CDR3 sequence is CASSQDGGNEQYF. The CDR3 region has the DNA TGTGCCAGCAGCCAAGATGGCGGGAACGAGCAGTACTTC.